The present T cell receptor beta chain was sequenced within a study of T cells in Graves' hyperthyroidism and ophthalmopathy. Points from the study as a whole: In validation, the model predicted ophthalmopathy. These predictions came a median roughly 6 months before onset. Peripheral blood also featured most of the thyroid clonotypes expanded above 0.001.

RNA transcripts served as the template for amplifying TCR beta CDR3 regions. Primed by the HTBI set, a first-round RT-PCR was run on the TCR CDR3. Using its own MiXCR run on the multiplex PCR reads, TCRdb lists one record per CDR3 protein. The table includes some 620,000 distinct CDR3 sequences, 15% to 20% detected once. Germline CDR1 and CDR2: MDHEN and SYDVKM. V lost 1 base to trimming and J lost 0 bases, with 18 bases between them. This CDR3 spans 18 amino acids. Concerning this clonotype: The antigen remains undetermined.

J is TRBJ1-1 and V is TRBV28, with TRBD1 as a possible D gene (5 bases). The sequenced sample was blood. The sequence was obtained from a woman in her thirties with Graves' hyperthyroidism. The CDR3 here is CASSLFGVGDSMNTEAFF. CDR3 DNA: TGTGCCAGCAGTTTATTCGGGGTGGGAGACAGCATGAACACTGAAGCTTTCTTT.